Listed below are T cell receptor beta chains from one sample, sequenced in a study of T cells in localized non-small cell lung cancer. Method: immunoSEQ multiplex PCR; TCRdb's copy keeps in-frame clones and lacks some. The table has tens of thousands of clones, around 86% seen once. The input for sequencing was PBMCs, taken before any cancer treatment. The receptors originated from a man between 40 and 70 years old with stage II lung adenocarcinoma. Each CDR3 is given without its conserved first and last residue. Fields, in order: V gene, J gene, clone size, CDR3 protein. Part of the rows lack a size; the others show once, few, many or a class for expanded clones.

TRBV6-6	TRBJ1-1	.	ASSYWVSTEAF
TRBV27	TRBJ2-7	.	ASSLKRDRGPYEQY
TRBV10-3	TRBJ1-5	.	ATTPGGSNQPQH
TRBV10-3	TRBJ2-3	.	AIESGGGGGDTQY
TRBV5-6	TRBJ1-2	medium-sized	ASSPGSILYYGYT
TRBV29-1	TRBJ1-2	.	SVYGEANYGYT
TRBV18	TRBJ2-5	.	ASSPPTGDRETQY
TRBV29-1	TRBJ1-2	.	SVEVWTGSTYGYT
TRBV10-3	TRBJ2-3	.	AIRPHRVGLTDTQY
TRBV10-3	TRBJ2-2	.	AIGTGKAGELF
TRBV6-5	TRBJ2-2	.	ASSTGQHTGELF
TRBV14	TRBJ2-1	.	ASSHRPRGLYNEQF
TRBV21-1	TRBJ2-3	.	ASSHEIHRARTDTQY
TRBV5-8	TRBJ1-5	.	ASSLERYQPQH
TRBV5-1	TRBJ2-1	few	ASSLAGASDREQF
TRBV27	TRBJ2-5	few	ASSFGSGQETQY
TRBV19	TRBJ2-3	.	ASSMGTVSTDTQY
TRBV5-6	TRBJ2-1	.	ASSSKAGGREYNEQF
TRBV14	TRBJ1-2	.	ASSPDINYGYT
TRBV19	TRBJ1-6	.	ASSEGGDSPLH
TRBV30	TRBJ1-2	.	AGTRGWGYGYT
TRBV5-1	TRBJ2-3	.	ASRRTASTDTQY
TRBV19	TRBJ1-5	.	ASSIERNNQPQH
TRBV7-9	TRBJ2-3	.	ASSPPIDSPGGDTQY
TRBV5-1	TRBJ2-7	.	ASSPPPGVAY
TRBV2	TRBJ2-2	.	ASSRGTETGELF
TRBV19	TRBJ1-1	.	ASSRDSYTEAF
TRBV18	TRBJ1-6	.	ASSTLPGENSPLH
TRBV19	TRBJ2-2	.	ASSIRGLGGELF
TRBV5-4	TRBJ2-3	.	ASSLISGLDTQY
TRBV6-5	TRBJ1-2	.	ASSREANNYGYT
TRBV27	TRBJ2-2	.	ASSSKSLFGQGHYPNTGELF
TRBV4-1	TRBJ2-3	.	ASSQTTGDTDTQY
TRBV30	TRBJ2-2	.	AWSGLGGAGELF
TRBV14	TRBJ1-6	once	ASSPRGHSPLH
TRBV5-1	TRBJ2-7	.	ASSLARGGYYEQY
TRBV9	TRBJ2-1	.	ASSPGTGHNEQF
TRBV28	TRBJ2-5	.	ASSFFFGETQY
TRBV9	TRBJ2-1	.	ASSKTVRGSEIAYNEQF
TRBV4-2	TRBJ1-3	.	ASSQDTGDRSGNTIY
TRBV7-6	TRBJ1-4	.	ASSSSSETRVNWGEKLF
TRBV5-1	TRBJ1-4	once	ASRLVEQGAEKLF
TRBV7-3	TRBJ2-1	.	ASSLTSGGGNEQF
TRBV10-2	TRBJ2-5	once	ASSESTASGAYTRNGAQY